The rows below give T cell receptor beta chains drawn from one sample of a study of blood T cell repertoires in COVID-19. Profiling relied on immunoSEQ multiplex PCR, and the TCRdb table lists in-frame clones only, not all of them. The sample holds 140,000 to 150,000 clones, 79% seen once. Sequenced input: peripheral blood. These receptor sequences come from a man between 50 and 59 years old with active or convalescent COVID-19. CDR3s include the opening cysteine and the closing phenylalanine or tryptophan. Each record gives: J gene, V gene, clone size, D gene, CDR3 DNA, CDR3 protein. The D gene is left open where the match is weak. Some rows have no size entry. The others give once, few or many, or a class for an expanded clone.

>TRBJ1-1|TRBV28|.|TRBD1
TGTGCCACCTTTCTCAGGGGGAGGAACACTGAAGCTTTCTTT
CATFLRGRNTEAFF
>TRBJ1-5|TRBV6-4|.|TRBD1
TGTGCCAGCAGTGAGGACGGACAGGGGTTAGGGCCCCAGCATTTT
CASSEDGQGLGPQHF
>TRBJ1-5|TRBV24-1|.|TRBD1
TGTGCCACCAGCAGACAGGGGCAGGGCAATCAGCCCCAGCATTTT
CATSRQGQGNQPQHF
>TRBJ2-7|TRBV29-1|.|TRBD1
TGCAGCGTTGATCCACAGGGGGTCGGCGAGCAGTACTTC
CSVDPQGVGEQYF
>TRBJ2-7|TRBV5-1|.|TRBD1
TGCGCCAGCAGCCGGGGACAGGGGTTCTACGAGCAGTACTTC
CASSRGQGFYEQYF
>TRBJ1-1|TRBV19|.|.
TGTGCCAGTAGTATGGCTTGGGGTCGGGGAAACACTGAAGCTTTCTTT
CASSMAWGRGNTEAFF
>TRBJ1-2|TRBV27|.|.
TGTGCCAGCAGTTTAGCAGTTAACTATGGCTACACCTTC
CASSLAVNYGYTF
>TRBJ1-3|TRBV28|.|TRBD1
TGTGCCAGCAGGGCCCCGGGACAGGGAAACGGAAACACCATATATTTT
CASRAPGQGNGNTIYF
>TRBJ1-1|TRBV16|.|.
TGTGCCAGCAGCCAGAGGCTAACCACTGAAGCTTTCTTT
CASSQRLTTEAFF
>TRBJ2-5|TRBV29-1|.|.
TGCAGCGTTGGGGACTACCAAGAGACCCAGTACTTC
CSVGDYQETQYF
>TRBJ1-1|TRBV9|.|.
TGTGCCAGCAGCGCCGAGACAGCCACTGAAGCTTTCTTT
CASSAETATEAFF
>TRBJ2-3|TRBV27|.|TRBD1
TGTGCCAGCACCATAGGACAGGGCACAGATACGCAGTATTTT
CASTIGQGTDTQYF
>TRBJ1-2|TRBV7-9|.|.
TGTGCCAGCAGCTTAGAGGGACTTAACTATGGCTACACCTTC
CASSLEGLNYGYTF
>TRBJ2-2|TRBV27|.|TRBD2
TGTGCCAGCAAAATAAGACTAGCGGGAGGTTCCACCGGGGAGCTGTTTTTT
CASKIRLAGGSTGELFF
>TRBJ2-5|TRBV19|few|.
TGTGCCAGTAGCCAGACTGTAAGAGAGGCCCAGTACTTC
CASSQTVREAQYF
>TRBJ1-2|TRBV7-2|.|TRBD1
TGTGCCAGCAGCTTATCGCCGGACAGGGAAGATGGCTACACCTTC
CASSLSPDREDGYTF
>TRBJ2-1|TRBV5-1|.|TRBD2
TGCGCCAGCAGCCCCGGGACTAGCGGACGTTATGAGCAGTTCTTC
CASSPGTSGRYEQFF
>TRBJ2-6|TRBV27|.|.
TGTGCCAAGCCATGGGCGGGGAGCTCTGGGGCCAACGTCCTGACTTTC
CAKPWAGSSGANVLTF
>TRBJ1-6|TRBV14|.|.
TGTGCCAGCAGCCAAGGGGCAGGATATAATTCACCCCTCCACTTT
CASSQGAGYNSPLHF
>TRBJ2-1|TRBV6-1|.|.
TGTGCCAGCAGCGAAGGGACCGGGAGTCCCTACAATGAGCAGTTCTTC
CASSEGTGSPYNEQFF
>TRBJ2-7|TRBV28|once|TRBD2
TGTGCCAGCAGCGGGACTAGCGGTTCCTTCGAGCAGTACTTC
CASSGTSGSFEQYF
>TRBJ2-7|TRBV5-4|.|TRBD2
TGTGCCAGCAGCTTGTCTAGCGGGAGGCACGAGCAGTACTTC
CASSLSSGRHEQYF
>TRBJ1-1|TRBV28|.|.
TGTGCCAGCAGCCATGTAGGGGTGAACACTGAAGCTTTCTTT
CASSHVGVNTEAFF
>TRBJ1-5|TRBV27|.|TRBD1
TGTGCCAGCAGTTTATCAGGGGGCTATCAGCCCCAGCATTTT
CASSLSGGYQPQHF
>TRBJ2-1|TRBV10-3|few|TRBD2
TGTGCCATCGAAGCGGGAGGGCGGGGTGAGCAGTTCTTC
CAIEAGGRGEQFF
>TRBJ2-3|TRBV9|.|TRBD2
TGTGCCAGCAGCCCCGGGACTAGTTCAGATACGCAGTATTTT
CASSPGTSSDTQYF
>TRBJ1-2|TRBV7-9|.|.
TGTGCCAGCAGCTTAGGGGGACAAGACTATGGCTACACCTTC
CASSLGGQDYGYTF
>TRBJ2-7|TRBV6-5|.|TRBD1
TGTGCCAGCAGTTACGGGCAGGGGGACCGCTCCTACGAGCAGTACTTC
CASSYGQGDRSYEQYF
>TRBJ2-1|TRBV3-1/TRBV3-2|few|TRBD2
TGTGCCAGCAGCCCTAGCGGTTTAAATGAGCAGTTCTTC
CASSPSGLNEQFF
>TRBJ2-2|TRBV7-6|.|TRBD2
TGTGCCAGCAGCATCCTAGCGGGAAACACCGGGGAGCTGTTTTTT
CASSILAGNTGELFF